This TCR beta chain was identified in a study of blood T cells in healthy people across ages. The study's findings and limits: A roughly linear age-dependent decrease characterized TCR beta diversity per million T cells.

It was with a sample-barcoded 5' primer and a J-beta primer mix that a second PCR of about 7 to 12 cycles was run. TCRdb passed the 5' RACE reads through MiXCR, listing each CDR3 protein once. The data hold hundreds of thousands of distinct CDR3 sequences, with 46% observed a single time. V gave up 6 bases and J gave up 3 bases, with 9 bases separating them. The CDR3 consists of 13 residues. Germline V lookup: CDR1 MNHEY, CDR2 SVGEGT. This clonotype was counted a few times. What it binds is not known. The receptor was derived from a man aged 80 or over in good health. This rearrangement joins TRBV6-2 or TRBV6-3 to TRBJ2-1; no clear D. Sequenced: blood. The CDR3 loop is CASSVVLYNEQFF. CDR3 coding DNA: TGTGCCAGCAGCGTTGTACTCTACAATGAGCAGTTCTTC.